This T cell receptor (beta chain) was sequenced during a study of vaccination effects on CD4 cells after COVID-19. This clone was detected a few times. Its antigen is unknown. Expansion of antigen-specific CD4+ T cells with viral peptide pools was carried out by the ViraFEST assay before sequencing. Cells that had been cultured for roughly eleven days were the source of isolated CD4+ T cells. Two doses of either BNT162b2 or mRNA-1273 were given to each participant. None of these healthy vaccinees had been infected with SARS-CoV-2 before vaccination. Both day 3 and day 7 saw half the medium replaced with IL-2 medium. Whole-study findings and limits: Of the vaccine-induced clones from healthy vaccinees, merely 1 of 255 recognized common cold coronaviruses as well.

Per germline, CDR1 MNHEY and CDR2 SVGAGI. The length of the CDR3 is 14 residues. With 8 bases removed from V and 0 bases from J, the gap between germline ends came to 8 bases. The method was immunoSEQ multiplex PCR; TCRdb's version includes in-frame clones alone and lacks a portion of them. The sample consists of some 22,000 clones, approximately 79% of them appearing once. This chain uses TRBV6-5 with TRBJ1-6, with D hard to call. This receptor was identified in a human donor who received a COVID-19 vaccine. The source was CD4+ T cells from PBMCs cultured with HCoV-229E spike peptides, collected after COVID-19 vaccination. CDR3 region: CASQQSSYNSPLHF. The CDR3 region has the DNA TGTGCCAGCCAACAGAGCTCCTATAATTCACCCCTCCACTTT.